This TCR beta chain was captured by sequencing in a study of blood T cells in healthy people across ages. This CDR3 is built from 13 residues. From germline, CDR1 is LGHDT and CDR2 YNNKEL (reference sequence). The germline V and J ends were trimmed by 1 base and 4 bases, with 7 bases remaining between them. Using a J-beta primer mix together with a sample-barcoded 5' primer, a second PCR was run for roughly 7 to 11 cycles. Via MiXCR, TCRdb re-called the 5' RACE reads, giving one row per CDR3 protein. Seen here are 450,000 to 600,000 distinct CDR3 sequences, roughly a quarter observed once, and the top ten hold over 3.5%. Samples each had at least 5.5 micrograms of total RNA extracted. These data were likewise used in another study, on T cells of mothers and their children. That paper adds: The sample comes from nine or ten healthy Caucasian donors: mothers and children.

Input material: blood. This chain connects TRBV3-1 to TRBJ2-5; a possible D gene is TRBD1 (5 bases). This clonotype was obtained from a boy between 2 and 10 years old in good health. CDR3 coding DNA: TGTGCCAGCAGCCAAGTCCAGGGAGAGACCCAGTACTTC. The encoded protein is CASSQVQGETQYF.